The 15 T cell receptor beta chains in this list originate from one sample, sequenced in a study of T cells in narcolepsy. Some clones are missing from TCRdb's copy, which holds only in-frame ones; the method was immunoSEQ multiplex PCR. The sample lists some 30,000 clones, about four fifths occurring once. Sequenced sample: CD45RA- memory CD4+ T cells from PBMCs. Source of these receptors: a human donor with narcolepsy.

The gene calls are TRBV29-1 and TRBJ1-2; D is uncertain. V was trimmed by 6 bases and J by 5 bases, leaving 16 bases between them. CDR3 length equals 13 residues. Germline V gene lookup returns CDR1 SQVTM and CDR2 ANQGSEA. CDR3 residues: CSVSGGPMYGYTF. The CDR3 nucleotides read TGCAGCGTCTCCGGTGGCCCCATGTATGGCTACACCTTC.

The genes are TRBV5-5 and TRBJ2-7; TRBD2 matches 8 bases. Trimming cost V 0 bases and J 5 bases; bases outside gene matches: 7. Germline V gene data show CDR1 as SGHKS and CDR2 as YYEKEE (reference sequence). This CDR3 comprises 15 residues. The DNA of the CDR3 is TGTGCCAGCAGCTTGGCCGTGGGACTAGTCAACGAGCAGTACTTC. This translates into CASSLAVGLVNEQYF.

The chain links TRBV18 to TRBJ2-7, with D hard to call. Trimming pared 2 bases from V and 3 bases from J, leaving 11 bases between. CDR3 length equals 14 residues. Germline-derived CDR1 and CDR2 are KGHSH and LQKENI. The CDR3 sequence is CASSPIQTGYEQYF. In nucleotides, the CDR3 is TGTGCCAGCTCACCAATCCAGACCGGCTACGAGCAGTACTTC. Full variable domain (outside the CDR3, taken from reference TRBV18 and TRBJ2-7): NAGVMQNPRHLVRRRGQEARLRCSPMKGHSHVYWYRQLPEEGLKFMVYLQKENIIDESGMPKERFSAEFPKEGPSILRIQQVVRGDSAAYFCASSPIQTGYEQYFGPGTRLTVT.

The chain joins TRBV19 to TRBJ2-2, with D possibly matching TRBD1 (6 bases). With 0 bases removed from V and 5 bases from J, the gap between germline ends came to 13 bases. The CDR3 totals 16 residues. In germline, CDR1 is LNHDA, CDR2 SQIVND (reference sequence). CDR3 protein: CASSIDGGVGTGELFF. CDR3 DNA: TGTGCCAGTAGTATAGATGGGGGCGTCGGTACCGGGGAGCTGTTTTTT.

This sequence joins TRBV6-1 and TRBJ2-7; 10 nucleotides agree with TRBD1. Germline-derived CDR1 and CDR2 are MNHNS and SASEGT. CDR3 size: 14 residues. V was pared by 10 bases and J by 3 bases, with 9 bases of the junction left unmatched. In DNA form, the CDR3 reads TGTGCCACTTACAGGGGGACAGGGGACTACGAGCAGTACTTC. Protein product: CATYRGTGDYEQYF.

The V call is TRBV27, the J call TRBJ1-2, with unresolved D. Trimming cost V 3 bases and J 8 bases, with 16 bases left between them. CDR1 is MNHEY, CDR2 SMNVEV, per germline (reference sequence). CDR3 length equals 14 residues. The CDR3 region is CASSFRPQVGGYTF. The CDR3 DNA is TGTGCCAGCAGTTTTCGCCCCCAGGTTGGGGGCTACACCTTC.

The CDR3 protein is CASRWTGVEGKLFF. DNA for the CDR3: TGTGCCAGCAGGTGGACAGGGGTTGAGGGAAAACTGTTTTTT. V usage is TRBV6-5 and J usage is TRBJ1-4; 9 bases match TRBD1. CDR3 length: 14 amino acids. Trimming removed 6 bases from V and 10 bases from J; junction bases left unmatched: 9. From germline, CDR1 is MNHEY and CDR2 SVGAGI.

There are a few counts of this clone. This chain links TRBV6-4 with TRBJ1-1; no clear D. The CDR3 length is 13 residues. Trimming removed 6 bases from V and 0 bases from J, with 8 bases in between. The germline gives CDR1 MRHNA, CDR2 SNTAGT. The CDR3 protein is CASRSTVNTEAFF. The CDR3 nucleotides are TGTGCCAGCAGGTCAACAGTGAACACTGAAGCTTTCTTT.

The chain uses TRBV27 and TRBJ1-5; D uncertain. This CDR3 spans 14 amino acids. Trimming shortened V by 2 bases and J by 0 bases, and 5 bases separated the two germline ends. The germline V gene has CDR1 MNHEY and CDR2 SMNVEV (reference sequence). The CDR3: CASSLGNSNQPQHF. CDR3 in DNA: TGTGCCAGCAGTTTAGGAAATAGCAATCAGCCCCAGCATTTT.

The sample holds one count of this clone. This chain connects TRBV6-5 to TRBJ2-7, with a tentative D call TRBD2 (5 bases). The V gene lost 5 bases and the J gene lost 2 bases, with 13 bases spanning the gap. The germline CDR1 and CDR2 sequences are MNHEY and SVGAGI. This CDR3 has 14 residues. The CDR3 DNA follows: TGTGCCAGCAGTGAGGGCAGCCGGACCTACGAGCAGTACTTC. This gives the protein CASSEGSRTYEQYF.

This chain joins TRBV28 and TRBJ1-5, with 10 bases lining up with TRBD1. The junction had 8 bases not matched to a gene; V was cut back by 6 bases and J by 6 bases. Germline CDR1 MDHEN, CDR2 SYDVKM. The CDR3 contains 15 residues. The CDR3 loop is CASRVTGGAGQPQHF. The DNA of the CDR3 is TGTGCCAGCAGAGTGACAGGGGGCGCAGGTCAGCCCCAGCATTTT.

V is TRBV19 and J is TRBJ1-5; the match to TRBD1 covers 12 bases. The V gene end was trimmed by 2 bases and the J gene end by 0 bases; junction bases not matched to a gene: 5. This CDR3 contains 18 residues. CDR1 is LNHDA, CDR2 SQIVND, per germline (reference sequence). The DNA for the CDR3 is TGTGCCAGTAGTATATTGGGACAGGGGGCTCATAGCAATCAGCCCCAGCATTTT. It yields the protein CASSILGQGAHSNQPQHF.

This clone has only one observation. The rearrangement joins TRBV13 to TRBJ1-1; D is unresolved. Trimming took off 5 bases at V and 2 bases at J, with 9 bases between the two ends. The CDR3 covers 13 residues. Germline CDR1 PRHDT, CDR2 FYEKMQ (reference sequence). The CDR3 region has the DNA TGTGCCAGCAGCCGCAACAGAAACACTGAAGCTTTCTTT. Translated: CASSRNRNTEAFF.

Comments on this clone: The conserved closing phenylalanine or tryptophan is absent in this CDR3, likely reflecting a read error. No DNA is shown, since the ends of the CDR3 on it are uncertain; the CDR3 is the one TCRdb lists. The chain has TRBV28 and TRBJ1-2; the D call TRBD1 from the table was never checked on the DNA. The germline V gene encodes CDR1 MDHEN and CDR2 SYDVKM. The CDR3 spans 12 amino acids, including both terminal residues. The CDR3 spells CASTAGQGFGTS.

DNA for the CDR3: TGTGCCAGCAGCTTTGACAGAGGGTTCAATTCACCCCTCCACTTT. It encodes CASSFDRGFNSPLHF. The chain employs TRBV7-8 and TRBJ1-6, with a tentative D call TRBD1 (5 bases). The CDR3 spans 15 residues. Deletions cut 3 bases from V and 7 bases from J, with 13 bases between. Germline V gene lookup returns CDR1 SGHVS and CDR2 FQNEAQ.